These 13 T cell receptor beta chains share one sample of origin, sequenced in a study of T cells in Graves' hyperthyroidism and ophthalmopathy. RNA transcripts were the template for amplifying TCR beta CDR3 regions. The HTBI primer set served for first-round RT-PCR of the TCR CDR3. TCRdb fed the multiplex PCR reads into MiXCR, producing one record per CDR3 protein. The data hold 25,000 to 30,000 distinct CDR3 sequences, with under 55% observed a single time. The sequencing input was blood. The receptors come from a woman in her 30s with Graves' hyperthyroidism.

This clonotype was counted ten times or more. The V gene is TRBV5-1, the J gene TRBJ2-1; D call uncertain. V lost 2 bases to trimming and J lost 5 bases, with 8 bases between them. Germline values: CDR1 SGHRS, CDR2 YFSETQ. This CDR3 comprises 13 residues. CDR3 coding DNA: TGCGCCAGCAGCTTCAGACCAAACAATGAGCAGTTCTTC. This translates into CASSFRPNNEQFF.

The genes are TRBV5-8 and TRBJ2-1, with 14 bases identical to TRBD2. Germline CDR1 SGHTS, CDR2 YDEGEE. The length of the CDR3 is 23 residues. J lost 7 bases, V lost 4 bases, and 28 bases had no gene match. The CDR3 DNA sequence: TGTGCCAGCAGCCAAGTCTCCAGGGGAGTGGCGACGGGACTAGCGGGAGTTTGGAATGAGCAGTTCTTC. Protein sequence: CASSQVSRGVATGLAGVWNEQFF. Drawing the rest from reference TRBV5-8 and TRBJ2-1, the complete variable domain is EAGVTQSPTHLIKTRGQQATLRCSPISGHTSVYWYQQALGLGLQFLLWYDEGEERNRGNFPPRFSGRQFPNYSSELNVNALELEDSALYLCASSQVSRGVATGLAGVWNEQFFGPGTRLTVL.

This clonotype was seen repeatedly, ten times or more. J is TRBJ2-7 and V is TRBV30; D uncertain. V lost 3 bases to trimming and J lost 4 bases, with 13 bases between them. There are 13 residues in the CDR3. CDR1 is GTSNPN, CDR2 SVGIG, per germline (reference sequence). The CDR3 region is CAWRGTAAYEQYF. Here the CDR3 DNA reads TGTGCCTGGAGGGGTACAGCCGCTTACGAGCAGTACTTC.

CDR3 sequence: CASSLHTSGRREQYF. The DNA for the CDR3 is TGTGCCAGCAGTTTGCACACTAGCGGGAGACGCGAGCAGTACTTC. The rearrangement joins TRBV2 to TRBJ2-7; TRBD2 agrees at 11 bases. Losses at the gene ends were 5 bases for V and 6 bases for J; bases not matched to a gene: 9. The germline CDR1 and CDR2 sequences are SNHLY and FYNNEI. The CDR3 sequence is 15 residues long.

This clonotype was recorded at least ten times. This chain joins TRBV12-5 and TRBJ2-1; tentative D call: TRBD1 (5 bases). Trimming stripped 5 bases from V and 6 bases from J, with 17 bases between. This CDR3 has 15 amino acids. Per the germline V gene, CDR1 is LGHNT and CDR2 is FRNRAP. The CDR3 sequence is CASGRPGHVGNEQFF. The CDR3 nucleotides are TGTGCTAGTGGTCGCCCCGGACACGTTGGCAATGAGCAGTTCTTC.

The chain employs TRBV7-3 and TRBJ2-1; 9 nucleotides agree with TRBD2. CDR1 is SGHTA and CDR2 is FQGTGA in the germline V gene. This CDR3 is 16 amino acids long. The ends lost 5 bases at V and 4 bases at J; junction bases unmatched: 9. CDR3 in DNA: TGTGCCAGCAGCCCCTCAACTAGCGGGCCGTACAATGAGCAGTTCTTC. Translated, it gives CASSPSTSGPYNEQFF.

This clonotype showed up just once. A read error may be the cause here, since a much bigger clone is one base away. Because it lacks the conserved phenylalanine or tryptophan at the end, this CDR3 is likely a read error. The CDR3 DNA follows: TGTGCCAGCAGTCAACTATCCCTAACCTCGGACAGGCACAATCAGCCCCAGCATCTT. Protein sequence: CASSQLSLTSDRHNQPQHL. The chain links TRBV27 to TRBJ1-5; 7 bases align to TRBD1. Germline V gives CDR1 MNHEY, CDR2 SMNVEV (reference sequence). The CDR3 is 19 residues long. J lost 3 bases, V lost 5 bases, and 19 bases had no gene match.

This clonotype came up many times. The chain has TRBV3-1 and TRBJ1-4; D is possibly TRBD1 (6 bases). This CDR3 contains 14 residues. Per germline, CDR1 LGHDT and CDR2 YNNKEL (reference sequence). The V end was cut by 1 base, the J end by 12 bases, with 15 bases between. The CDR3 DNA sequence: TGTGCCAGCAGCCAAGTACCTTCGGGGGCACAACTGTTTTTT. Residues: CASSQVPSGAQLFF.

The sample holds many counts of this clonotype. The chain carries TRBV9 and TRBJ2-3; the D gene could be TRBD1 or TRBD2 (6 bases each). Trimming took off 4 bases at V and 4 bases at J, with 19 bases between the two ends. Germline V gene data show CDR1 as SGDLS and CDR2 as YYNGEE. This CDR3 contains 16 residues. The CDR3 loop reads CASSPFGGGTADTQYF. CDR3 DNA: TGTGCCAGCAGCCCCTTCGGGGGCGGGACTGCAGATACGCAGTATTTT. The full variable domain, in which reference TRBV9 and TRBJ2-3 provide the parts outside the CDR3, is DSGVTQTPKHLITATGQRVTLRCSPRSGDLSVYWYQQSLDQGLQFLIQYYNGEERAKGNILERFSAQQFPDLHSELNLSSLELGDSALYFCASSPFGGGTADTQYFGPGTRLTVL.

This clonotype has at least ten counts. V usage is TRBV6-6 and J usage is TRBJ2-7, with D unclear. This CDR3 is 14 amino acids long. Trimming removed 6 bases from V and 0 bases from J, with 12 bases in between. In germline, CDR1 is MNHNY, CDR2 SVGAGI (reference sequence). The CDR3 region is CASSLDGSSYEQYF. The CDR3 DNA sequence: TGTGCCAGCAGCCTGGACGGTAGCTCCTACGAGCAGTACTTC.

The chain employs TRBV27 and TRBJ2-5; 12 nucleotides agree with TRBD1. V shed 4 bases and J 9 bases; nucleotides not matched to a gene: 12. Germline-derived CDR1 and CDR2 are MNHEY and SMNVEV (reference sequence). The CDR3 extends over 16 amino acids. The CDR3 coding sequence is TGTGCCAGCAGTTATACCCTTGGGACAGGGGGCTTGGCCCAGTACTTC. It codes for CASSYTLGTGGLAQYF.

This clonotype was seen many times. This sequence joins TRBV3-1 and TRBJ2-5; D might be TRBD1 or TRBD2, each matching 6 bases. CDR1 is LGHDT and CDR2 is YNNKEL in the germline V gene (reference sequence). Trimming removed 3 bases at V and 7 bases at J, with 18 bases between. The CDR3 runs to 15 residues. CDR3 sequence reads: CASSQTGGLVGTQYF. DNA for the CDR3: TGTGCCAGCAGCCAGACTGGGGGGCTAGTGGGGACCCAGTACTTC.

By share, this clonotype counts as medium-sized (0.01 to 0.1%). This sequence joins TRBV24-1 and TRBJ2-1; 8 nucleotides agree with TRBD2. Germline values: CDR1 KGHDR, CDR2 SFDVKD. J was trimmed by 4 bases and V by 5 bases; bases with no gene match: 15. The CDR3 sequence is 18 residues long. CDR3 protein: CATSVNKLGTRSYNEQFF. CDR3 coding DNA: TGTGCCACCAGTGTAAATAAATTGGGGACTAGATCTTACAATGAGCAGTTCTTC.